The clone carrying this TCR beta chain turned up a few times. The antigen is not known. This sample stems from a study of T cells after yellow fever vaccination. Overall study results and limits: When the response was secondary, it was weaker but reached its peak faster, day 5 versus 15. Most primary-vaccination clones reappeared after the booster (96% CD4, roughly 90% CD8).

A universal primer site and UMIs were added as TCR cDNA was made by 5'RACE template switching. TCRdb passed the 5' RACE reads through MiXCR, listing each CDR3 protein once. The sample lists some 320,000 distinct CDR3 sequences; 3.5% to 4.5% were seen once. CDR1 is KGHSH, CDR2 LQKENI, per germline. CDR3 length: 14 residues. Deletions cut 3 bases from V and 7 bases from J, with 10 bases between. The receptor's source is a man aged 18 to 35 who received the YFV17D yellow fever vaccine. The chain uses TRBV18 and TRBJ1-6; a possible D gene is TRBD1 (6 bases). Specimen: PBMCs, collected 15 days after the yellow fever booster vaccination. CDR3 in amino acids: CASSPETGNSPLHF. The CDR3 DNA follows: TGTGCCAGCTCACCGGAGACAGGAAATTCACCCCTCCACTTT.